The 26 T cell receptor beta chains presented below share a single source sample, sequenced in a study of blood T cell repertoires in COVID-19. Produced via immunoSEQ multiplex PCR; TCRdb's table is partial and in-frame only. The sample records 90,000 to 150,000 clones, roughly 85% being singletons. Input material: peripheral blood. Receptor source: a man older than 75 with acute or convalescent COVID-19.

This clone occurred once. The chain has TRBV14 and TRBJ1-4, with TRBD1 matching over 8 bases. The CDR3 is made up of 18 amino acids. Trimming cost V 3 bases and J 0 bases; bases outside gene matches: 9. The germline V gene has CDR1 SGHDN and CDR2 FVKESK. The DNA of the CDR3 is TGTGCCAGCAGCCATAATCAGGGGGCGTTTGCAACTAATGAAAAACTGTTTTTT. Encoded protein: CASSHNQGAFATNEKLFF.

This clone has only one observation. This chain connects TRBV7-8 to TRBJ1-6, with D unclear. Trimming shortened V by 2 bases and J by 4 bases, and 9 bases separated the two germline ends. The CDR3 extends over 15 amino acids. Germline V gene data show CDR1 as SGHVS and CDR2 as FQNEAQ. CDR3 in DNA: TGTGCCAGCAGCTTATCCCAGAATTATAATTCACCCCTCCACTTT. Translated, it gives CASSLSQNYNSPLHF.

This rearrangement joins TRBV6-6 to TRBJ2-1; 10 bases line up with TRBD1. Germline V gene lookup returns CDR1 MNHNY and CDR2 SVGAGI (reference sequence). Germline trimming cut 3 bases from V and 8 bases from J; bases unmatched to any gene: 7. The CDR3 runs 15 residues. In DNA form, the CDR3 reads TGTGCCAGCAGTTATGCGGACAGGGGGGGTGATGAGCAGTTCTTC. This sequence encodes CASSYADRGGDEQFF.

The rearrangement joins TRBV9 to TRBJ2-5; 10 bases agree with TRBD1. CDR1 SGDLS and CDR2 YYNGEE come from the germline V gene. Losses at the gene ends were 4 bases for V and 1 base for J; bases not matched to a gene: 7. The CDR3 has 16 amino acids. The DNA of the CDR3 is TGTGCCAGCAGCCCTTTGACAGGGGGCTTCCAAGAGACCCAGTACTTC. Residues: CASSPLTGGFQETQYF.

The chain has TRBV24-1 and TRBJ1-4, with TRBD1 matching over 10 bases. The V and J ends lost 4 bases and 8 bases, in that order; junction bases with no gene match: 9. Germline V gene sequence: CDR1 KGHDR, CDR2 SFDVKD. The CDR3 loop spans 16 amino acids. CDR3: CATSDPRQGATEKLFF. CDR3 sequence (DNA): TGTGCCACCAGTGACCCAAGACAGGGGGCGACGGAAAAACTGTTTTTT.

The gene calls are TRBV6-5 and TRBJ1-5, with D perhaps TRBD1 (6 bases). Trimming removed 6 bases from V and 2 bases from J, with 11 bases in between. The CDR3 is 14 residues long. Germline assignment: CDR1 MNHEY and CDR2 SVGAGI. CDR3 sequence reads: CASRQGGGNQPQHF. In DNA form, the CDR3 reads TGTGCCAGCAGACAGGGTGGCGGCAATCAGCCCCAGCATTTT.

The chain combines TRBV2 with TRBJ2-7; 14 positions agree with TRBD2. V was clipped by 3 bases and J by 6 bases; unmatched bases: 1. Germline CDR1 is SNHLY and CDR2 is FYNNEI. The CDR3 sequence is 14 residues long. The CDR3 region is CASSETSGRGEQYF. CDR3 sequence (DNA): TGTGCCAGCAGTGAGACTAGCGGGAGGGGCGAGCAGTACTTC.

The V gene is TRBV28, the J gene TRBJ1-2; weak D call: TRBD1 (6 bases). V shed 4 bases and J shed 4 bases, with 16 bases lying between them. CDR1 and CDR2 (germline): MDHEN, SYDVKM. CDR3 length: 15 amino acids. The CDR3 region has the DNA TGTGCCAGCAGTTCCCTCAACAGGGTCGGCTATGGCTACACCTTC. It is translated as CASSSLNRVGYGYTF.

This chain connects TRBV6-5 to TRBJ2-1; D gene ambiguous. This CDR3 has 12 amino acids. The V gene lost 6 bases and the J gene lost 0 bases, with 3 bases spanning the gap. CDR1 MNHEY and CDR2 SVGAGI come from the germline V gene. The CDR3 reads CASSRSYNEQFF. The CDR3 coding sequence is TGTGCCAGCAGCCGCTCCTACAATGAGCAGTTCTTC.

This chain connects TRBV6-1 to TRBJ1-4, with 8 bases fitting TRBD1. The CDR3 totals 14 residues. From germline, CDR1 is MNHNS and CDR2 SASEGT. V trimming: 7 bases; J trimming: 5 bases; junction bases outside the gene matches: 6. CDR3 nucleotides: TGTGCCAGCATGGCGGACAGGGTAAATGAAAAACTGTTTTTT. Its protein is CASMADRVNEKLFF.

This clone turned up a few times. The CDR3 loop reads CASGPSGSGEAFF. CDR3 coding DNA: TGTGCTAGTGGTCCCTCGGGGAGCGGTGAAGCTTTCTTT. The V call is TRBV12-5, the J call TRBJ1-1; D gene ambiguous. The V end was cut by 5 bases, the J end by 7 bases, with 14 bases between. Germline V CDR1 and CDR2: LGHNT, FRNRAP. CDR3 length equals 13 residues.

This chain joins TRBV29-1 and TRBJ2-7; D may be TRBD1 (5 bases). This CDR3 has 12 residues. V lost 4 bases and J 3 bases, leaving 10 bases between the germline ends. Germline values: CDR1 SQVTM, CDR2 ANQGSEA. CDR3 in amino acids: CSVGQTHYEQYF. The CDR3 DNA reads as TGCAGCGTTGGACAGACTCACTACGAGCAGTACTTC.

As DNA, the CDR3 is TGCGCCAGCATGCCCTTCCAGGGCACCGGGGAGCTGTTTTTT. Its translation is CASMPFQGTGELFF. The genes are TRBV4-1 and TRBJ2-2; D possibly corresponds to TRBD1 (5 bases). Germline assignment: CDR1 MGHRA and CDR2 YSYEKL. V lost 7 bases and J 4 bases, leaving 13 bases between the germline ends. The CDR3 is 14 amino acids.

The chain employs TRBV5-1 and TRBJ2-3, with 7 bases matching TRBD2. CDR1 is SGHRS and CDR2 is YFSETQ in the germline V gene. V was clipped by 1 base and J by 2 bases; unmatched bases: 13. The CDR3 is 18 amino acids. This chain's CDR3 is CASSLPLGEGRNTDTQYF. CDR3 sequence (DNA): TGCGCCAGCAGCTTGCCGCTTGGGGAGGGGCGGAACACAGATACGCAGTATTTT.

This sequence joins TRBV15 and TRBJ2-1; the match to TRBD2 covers 10 bases. The germline CDR1 and CDR2 sequences are LNHNV and YYDKDF (reference sequence). There are 16 residues in the CDR3. V trimming: 3 bases; J trimming: 4 bases; junction bases outside the gene matches: 6. CDR3 region: CATSRSGRASYNEQFF. CDR3 DNA: TGTGCCACCAGCAGGAGCGGGAGGGCCTCTTACAATGAGCAGTTCTTC.

The chain couples TRBV7-6 to TRBJ2-3; TRBD2 matches at 11 bases. V lost 5 bases to trimming and J lost 2 bases; unmatched junction nucleotides: 6. The CDR3 loop spans 16 amino acids. CDR1 and CDR2 from the germline V gene are SGHVS and FNYEAQ. Written as DNA, the CDR3 is TGTGCCAGCAGCCCACAGACTAGCGGGGCCACAGATACGCAGTATTTT. Translating it yields CASSPQTSGATDTQYF.

The chain couples TRBV18 to TRBJ1-3, with D possibly matching TRBD1 (6 bases). The germline gives CDR1 KGHSH, CDR2 LQKENI. The CDR3 covers 15 residues. V was cut by 3 bases and J by 0 bases, with 9 bases left in between. CDR3 region: CASSPDRYSGNTIYF. The CDR3 DNA reads TGTGCCAGCTCACCCGACAGGTACTCTGGAAACACCATATATTTT.

The chain carries TRBV2 and TRBJ2-7; D is perhaps TRBD1 (6 bases). V gave up 8 bases and J gave up 2 bases, with 10 bases separating them. The CDR3 is made up of 12 amino acids. CDR1 is SNHLY and CDR2 is FYNNEI in the germline V gene. The CDR3 sequence: CASGGAPYEQYF. CDR3 nucleotides: TGTGCCAGCGGGGGCGCACCCTACGAGCAGTACTTC.

The V gene is TRBV5-1, the J gene TRBJ1-1; possibly TRBD1 for D (5 bases). Trimming cost V 4 bases and J 5 bases, with 12 bases left between them. CDR3 length equals 13 residues. Germline CDR1 reads SGHRS; CDR2 reads YFSETQ. This CDR3 is CASSLIGVTEAFF. The CDR3 DNA is TGCGCCAGCAGCCTAATAGGGGTTACTGAAGCTTTCTTT. Looking up the rest from reference TRBV5-1 and TRBJ1-1 gives the full variable domain: KAGVTQTPRYLIKTRGQQVTLSCSPISGHRSVSWYQQTPGQGLQFLFEYFSETQRNKGNFPGRFSGRQFSNSRSEMNVSTLELGDSALYLCASSLIGVTEAFFGQGTRLTVV.

The rearrangement links TRBV6-1 to TRBJ2-1; 8 nucleotides match TRBD1. Per germline, CDR1 MNHNS and CDR2 SASEGT. The CDR3 spans 14 residues. V gave up 2 bases and J gave up 10 bases; unmatched junction bases: 7. CDR3 coding DNA: TGTGCCAGCAGTGAATGGACAGGGAACATCGAGCAGTTCTTC. It codes for CASSEWTGNIEQFF.

The chain recombines TRBV27 with TRBJ1-4; 7 nucleotides match TRBD1. Germline V gives CDR1 MNHEY, CDR2 SMNVEV (reference sequence). Germline trimming cut 6 bases from V and 5 bases from J; bases unmatched to any gene: 15. The length of the CDR3 is 17 residues. In DNA form, the CDR3 reads TGTGCCAGCAGCCCAACAGGGGCCGCAGGACGAAATGAAAAACTGTTTTTT. The encoded protein is CASSPTGAAGRNEKLFF.

This rearrangement joins TRBV12-3 or TRBV12-4 to TRBJ1-2, with D unclear. The CDR3 sequence is 13 residues long. V gave up 2 bases and J gave up 1 base, with 5 bases separating them. In DNA form, the CDR3 reads TGTGCCAGCAGTTTAAGCGGTAACTATGGCTACACCTTC. The encoded protein is CASSLSGNYGYTF.

The CDR3 here is CASSPLALADRSSGANVLTF. In nucleotides, the CDR3 is TGTGCCAGCTCACCTCTGGCATTAGCGGACAGGAGCTCTGGGGCCAACGTCCTGACTTTC. The chain uses TRBV18 and TRBJ2-6; TRBD1 might be the D (7 bases). The germline gives CDR1 KGHSH, CDR2 LQKENI. The CDR3 extends over 20 amino acids. With 3 bases removed from V and 0 bases from J, the gap between germline ends came to 21 bases.

The V call is TRBV30, the J call TRBJ1-1; 8 bases align to TRBD1. This CDR3 has 15 residues. Germline lookup yields CDR1 GTSNPN and CDR2 SVGIG (reference sequence). Trimming took 4 bases from V and 5 from J; bases not matched to a gene: 12. As DNA, the CDR3 is TGTGCCTGGACCGCCACCCAGGGGGCGAGAACTGAAGCTTTCTTT. Its protein product is CAWTATQGARTEAFF. The full variable domain, with the rest looked up from reference TRBV30 and TRBJ1-1, is SQTIHQWPATLVQPVGSPLSLECTVEGTSNPNLYWYRQAAGRGLQLLFYSVGIGQISSEVPQNLSASRPQDRQFILSSKKLLLSDSGFYLCAWTATQGARTEAFFGQGTRLTVV.

V and J are TRBV18 and TRBJ2-7, with 9 bases that match TRBD2. V was pared by 3 bases and J by 6 bases, with 6 bases of the junction left unmatched. Germline V CDR1 and CDR2: KGHSH, LQKENI. This CDR3 comprises 14 residues. The CDR3 reads CASSPAREGPEQYF. CDR3 DNA: TGTGCCAGCTCACCTGCGCGGGAGGGCCCCGAGCAGTACTTC.

The gene calls are TRBV10-3 and TRBJ2-3; TRBD2 aligns across 8 bases. Germline V gene lookup returns CDR1 ENHRY and CDR2 SYGVKD. The V and J ends lost 0 bases and 4 bases, in that order; junction bases with no gene match: 9. This CDR3 region has 17 residues. This chain's CDR3 is CAISESQSGGFADTQYF. CDR3 in DNA: TGTGCCATCAGTGAGTCTCAGAGCGGGGGCTTCGCAGATACGCAGTATTTT.